Below, one T cell receptor beta chain is given with its context. Its antigen is not yet known. Base qualities are missing; no much larger clone stands one base away. The germline V and J ends show losses of 1 base and 7 bases respectively, and no gene match explains 6 bases of the junction. The germline V gene (reference sequence) specifies LNHDA as CDR1 and SQIVND as CDR2. CDR3 length: 15 amino acids, cysteine to phenylalanine. Only the CDR3 part of the read is kept: 45 bases, read in frame from the first base. Whole blood was collected in K2EDTA tubes by collaborating institutions according to the institutions' own protocols. Collaborator samples were shipped for TCRbeta analysis as frozen whole blood, isolated PBMCs, or DNA extracted from either sample type. This sample is drawn from a study of blood T cell repertoires in COVID-19 (dated by TCRdb to 2020 to 2021). A note on the overall study: The collaborator samples originated in the United States, Italy and Spain and spanned the acute and convalescent phases of COVID-19. The samples were drawn from two sources: the first 160 participants of the ongoing ImmuneRACE study, and 1,000 to 1,500 subjects contributed by 6 global collaborators. The repertoires were made available in a free public database intended to serve as a resource for research on the immune response to SARS-CoV-2. HLA class I and class II types, where available, came from metadata supplied by the sample provider rather than from assay-based typing. Subjects who had been exposed to COVID-19, were actively infected with it, or had recovered from it provided the deeply sampled blood TCRbeta repertoires that made up the dataset. The prospective study material was composed of cDNA or gDNA derived from T cells, B-cell-depleted T cells, or PBMCs. Nearly every sample came with metadata listing a de-identified subject ID, COVID-19 status, age in years and sex. The paper as a whole reports these results and caveats: How much clinical and demographic metadata was included differed by source and by participant, and the metadata was provided uncurated.

The immunoSEQ Assay, a bias-controlled multiplex PCR, was used to amplify TCRbeta CDR3 regions from genomic DNA. The paper's processing steps were these. Within the assay, amplification of reference gene primers was used to estimate how many nucleated cells each sample contained. Sequence reads were collapsed and filtered to measure the absolute abundance of every unique TCRbeta CDR3 rearrangement. For each sample, productive Simpson clonality was calculated as the square root of Simpson's diversity index over productive rearrangements. Entries here come from immuneACCESS through TCRdb and include only in-frame sequences with V and J called. Some clones fail to appear in such tables; in the studies checked, an unresolved V gene covers under half of the shortfall, and the cause of the remainder is unknown. V, J and clone size were drawn from that table, and D and trimming were deduced from the DNA. The sample table records approximately 200,000 clones; around 83% of these occur just once. The ten largest clones take up 7.4% of the sample.

This TCR came from a woman aged 45-59 years with acute or convalescent COVID-19. Sequenced input: peripheral blood. This sequence uses TRBV19 and TRBJ1-5; 8 of the junction bases match TRBD1. The sequenced DNA is TGTGCCAGTAGTATAGTAGCAGGGGGCAGACAGCCCCAGCATTTT. This yields the protein CASSIVAGGRQPQHF. Where the CDR3 stops, the reference TRBV19 and TRBJ1-5 genes take over; the full variable domain is DGGITQSPKYLFRKEGQNVTLSCEQNLNHDAMYWYRQDPGQGLRLIYYSQIVNDFQKGDIAEGYSVSREKKESFPLTVTSAQKNPTAFYLCASSIVAGGRQPQHFGDGTRLSIL.